This TCR beta chain was obtained from a study of patients and donors after allogeneic stem cell transplantation. Trimming pared 9 bases from V and 7 bases from J, leaving 8 bases between. There are 10 residues in the CDR3. Germline-derived CDR1 and CDR2 are SGDLS and YYNGEE. There are a few counts of this clonotype. TCRdb passed the RT-PCR reads through MiXCR, listing each CDR3 protein once. Counted here are roughly 180,000 distinct CDR3 sequences, more than 35% occurring once; the ten biggest clones make up about 35%. This sequence originates from a human donor who was either an allogeneic HSCT recipient or a stem cell or donor lymphocyte infusion donor (not recorded which). It is not recorded whose cells these are; they may come from a transplant donor. The V gene is TRBV9, the J gene TRBJ1-5; D unclear. Sequencing input: blood, either unsorted or a sorted T cell fraction (not recorded which). CDR3 sequence reads: CATPRQPQHF. Written as DNA, the CDR3 is TGTGCCACCCCCAGACAGCCCCAGCATTTT.